This TCR beta chain was captured in a study of identical twins. Whole-study results and caveats: Cord blood beta clonotypes that were abundant carried fewer insertions, and memory repertoires showed no such trend. For monozygotic twins, models underestimated out-of-frame TCR alpha sharing. Conclusions came from cross-sectional statistical analysis, not from following the same donors. Zero-insertion analyses might be partly confounded by invariant T cells like MAIT and iNKT.

This CDR3 is 16 amino acids long. CDR1 and CDR2 (germline): MGHRA, YSYEKL. The J segment lost 0 bases and the V segment lost 4 bases, leaving 2 bases of the junction unmatched. TCRdb ran MiXCR on the 5' RACE reads and lists one entry per CDR3 protein. This repertoire shows roughly 700,000 distinct CDR3 sequences, over 8.5% found once; its top ten account for approximately 0.89%. In its sample, this clonotype was seen many times. Its antigen is unidentified. These sequences were also reported in another study, on yellow fever vaccine responses in identical twins.

The chain combines TRBV4-1 with TRBJ2-5; 13 positions agree with TRBD2. The clonotype comes from a woman aged 18-29 years in good health. The specimen sequenced was PBMCs. The CDR3 spells CASSPGTSGNQETQYF. CDR3 coding DNA: TGCGCCAGCAGCCCCGGGACTAGCGGGAACCAAGAGACCCAGTACTTC.